The TCR beta chain under discussion was sequenced for a study of technical replicates of blood from a few donors. Trimming pared 0 bases from V and 4 bases from J, leaving 12 bases between. This CDR3 contains 15 residues. CDR1 is PRHDT, CDR2 FYEKMQ, per germline (reference sequence). Assay used: immunoSEQ multiplex PCR; TCRdb lists only in-frame clones, some missing. The table includes about 81,000 clones, approximately 94% detected once. This chain uses TRBV13 with TRBJ2-5; D might be TRBD2 (7 bases). The sequenced material came from T cells isolated from PBMCs. This clonotype was obtained from a human donor in good health. CDR3 in amino acids: CASSLGGGGAETQYF. The CDR3 bases are TGTGCCAGCAGCTTAGGTGGAGGGGGGGCAGAGACCCAGTACTTC.